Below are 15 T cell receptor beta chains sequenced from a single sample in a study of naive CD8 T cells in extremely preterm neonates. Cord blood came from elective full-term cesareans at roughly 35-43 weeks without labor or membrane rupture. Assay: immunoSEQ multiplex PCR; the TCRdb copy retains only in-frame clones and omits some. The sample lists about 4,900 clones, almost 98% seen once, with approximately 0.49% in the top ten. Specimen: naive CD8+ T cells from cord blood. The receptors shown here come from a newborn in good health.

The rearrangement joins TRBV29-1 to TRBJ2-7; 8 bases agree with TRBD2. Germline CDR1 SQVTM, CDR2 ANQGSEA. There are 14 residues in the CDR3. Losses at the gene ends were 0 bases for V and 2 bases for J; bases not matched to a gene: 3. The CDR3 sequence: CSVEEAGGPYEQYF. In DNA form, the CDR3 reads TGCAGCGTTGAAGAGGCGGGGGGCCCCTACGAGCAGTACTTC.

The CDR3 sequence: CASSHIAGDTQYF. CDR3 in DNA: TGTGCCAGCAGCCACATAGCGGGGGATACGCAGTATTTT. This rearrangement joins TRBV13 to TRBJ2-3; 8 bases match TRBD2. Germline CDR1 PRHDT, CDR2 FYEKMQ (reference sequence). The V gene end was trimmed by 5 bases and the J gene end by 6 bases; junction bases not matched to a gene: 4. This CDR3 is built from 13 residues.

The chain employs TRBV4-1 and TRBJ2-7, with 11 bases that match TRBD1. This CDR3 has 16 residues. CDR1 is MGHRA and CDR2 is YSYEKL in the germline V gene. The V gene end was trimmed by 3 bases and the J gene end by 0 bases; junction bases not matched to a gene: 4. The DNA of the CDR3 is TGCGCCAGCAGCCAGGGAGGACAGGGGGCCTCCTACGAGCAGTACTTC. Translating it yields CASSQGGQGASYEQYF.

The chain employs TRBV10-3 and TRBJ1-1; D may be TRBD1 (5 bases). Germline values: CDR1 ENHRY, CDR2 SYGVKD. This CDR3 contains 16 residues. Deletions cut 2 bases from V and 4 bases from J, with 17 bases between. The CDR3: CAISEPGGGESTEAFF. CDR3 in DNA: TGTGCCATCAGTGAGCCGGGGGGAGGGGAGAGCACTGAAGCTTTCTTT.

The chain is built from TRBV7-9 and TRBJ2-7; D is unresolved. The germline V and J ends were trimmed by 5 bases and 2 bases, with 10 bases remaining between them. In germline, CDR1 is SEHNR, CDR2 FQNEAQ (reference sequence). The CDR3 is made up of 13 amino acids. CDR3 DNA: TGTGCCAGCAGCCCCCCTTCGGCCTACGAGCAGTACTTC. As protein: CASSPPSAYEQYF.

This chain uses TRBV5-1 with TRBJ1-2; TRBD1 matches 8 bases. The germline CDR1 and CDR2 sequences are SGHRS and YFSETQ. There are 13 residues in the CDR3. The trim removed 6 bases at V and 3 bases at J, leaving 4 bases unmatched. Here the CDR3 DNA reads TGCGCCAGCACCACGGACAGGGACTATGGCTACACCTTC. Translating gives CASTTDRDYGYTF. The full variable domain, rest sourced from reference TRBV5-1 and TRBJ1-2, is KAGVTQTPRYLIKTRGQQVTLSCSPISGHRSVSWYQQTPGQGLQFLFEYFSETQRNKGNFPGRFSGRQFSNSRSEMNVSTLELGDSALYLCASTTDRDYGYTFGSGTRLTVV.

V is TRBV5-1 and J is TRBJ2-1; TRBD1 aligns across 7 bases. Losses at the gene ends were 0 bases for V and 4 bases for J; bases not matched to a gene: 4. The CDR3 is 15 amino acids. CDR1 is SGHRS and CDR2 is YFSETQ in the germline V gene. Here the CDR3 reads CASSLAQGRYNEQFF. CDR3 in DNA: TGCGCCAGCAGCTTGGCACAGGGGAGATACAATGAGCAGTTCTTC.

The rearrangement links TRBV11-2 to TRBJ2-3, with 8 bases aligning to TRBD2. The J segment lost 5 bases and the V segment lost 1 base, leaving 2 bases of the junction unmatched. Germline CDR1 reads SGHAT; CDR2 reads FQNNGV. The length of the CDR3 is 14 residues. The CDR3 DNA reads TGTGCCAGCAGCTTAGTCGGGGGGGGAGATACGCAGTATTTT. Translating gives CASSLVGGGDTQYF.

The CDR3 DNA reads as TGTGCCAGTAGCAGCCAGCGGGGGGAGGGGACCTACGAGCAGTACTTC. Residues: CASSSQRGEGTYEQYF. The chain links TRBV19 to TRBJ2-7; TRBD2 matches at 9 bases. This CDR3 spans 16 amino acids. CDR1 is LNHDA and CDR2 is SQIVND in the germline V gene (reference sequence). Trimming removed 6 bases from V and 2 bases from J; junction bases left unmatched: 11.

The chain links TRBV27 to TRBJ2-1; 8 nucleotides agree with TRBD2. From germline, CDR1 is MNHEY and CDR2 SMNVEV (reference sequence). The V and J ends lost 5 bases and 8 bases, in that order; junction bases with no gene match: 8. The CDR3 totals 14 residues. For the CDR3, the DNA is TGTGCCAGCAGTACGCGGGGGGTGTGGGATGAGCAGTTCTTC. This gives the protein CASSTRGVWDEQFF.

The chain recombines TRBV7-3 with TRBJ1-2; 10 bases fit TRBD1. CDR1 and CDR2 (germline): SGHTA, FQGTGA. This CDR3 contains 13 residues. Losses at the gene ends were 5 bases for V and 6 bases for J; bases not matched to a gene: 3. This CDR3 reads CASSHGQGDGYTF. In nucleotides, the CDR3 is TGTGCCAGCAGCCATGGACAGGGGGATGGCTACACCTTC.

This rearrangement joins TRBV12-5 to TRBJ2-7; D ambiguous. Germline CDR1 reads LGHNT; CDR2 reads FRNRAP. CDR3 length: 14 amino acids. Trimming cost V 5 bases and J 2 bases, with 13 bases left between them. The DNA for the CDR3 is TGTGCTAGTGGTCCCCCAACAGAAGCCTACGAGCAGTACTTC. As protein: CASGPPTEAYEQYF. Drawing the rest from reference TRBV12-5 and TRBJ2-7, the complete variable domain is DARVTQTPRHKVTEMGQEVTMRCQPILGHNTVFWYRQTMMQGLELLAYFRNRAPLDDSGMPKDRFSAEMPDATLATLKIQPSEPRDSAVYFCASGPPTEAYEQYFGPGTRLTVT.

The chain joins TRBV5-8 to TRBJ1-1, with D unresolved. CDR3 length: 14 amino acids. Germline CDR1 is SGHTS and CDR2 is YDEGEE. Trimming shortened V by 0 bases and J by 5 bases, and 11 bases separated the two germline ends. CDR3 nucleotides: TGTGCCAGCAGCTTGGCCGGGAGAGGGACTGAAGCTTTCTTT. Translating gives CASSLAGRGTEAFF.

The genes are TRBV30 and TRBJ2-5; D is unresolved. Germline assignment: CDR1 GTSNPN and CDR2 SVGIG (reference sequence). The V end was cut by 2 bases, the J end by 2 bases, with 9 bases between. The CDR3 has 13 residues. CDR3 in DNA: TGTGCCTGGAGTAAAGCTAGTCAAGAGACCCAGTACTTC. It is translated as CAWSKASQETQYF.

The CDR3 DNA is TGTGCCAGCAGCCCCTCCCATACTAGCGGGGACTACAATGAGCAGTTCTTC. This translates into CASSPSHTSGDYNEQFF. V usage is TRBV27 and J usage is TRBJ2-1; TRBD2 aligns across 10 bases. The V gene end was trimmed by 6 bases and the J gene end by 3 bases; junction bases not matched to a gene: 11. The CDR3 length is 17 residues. The germline CDR1 and CDR2 sequences are MNHEY and SMNVEV (reference sequence).